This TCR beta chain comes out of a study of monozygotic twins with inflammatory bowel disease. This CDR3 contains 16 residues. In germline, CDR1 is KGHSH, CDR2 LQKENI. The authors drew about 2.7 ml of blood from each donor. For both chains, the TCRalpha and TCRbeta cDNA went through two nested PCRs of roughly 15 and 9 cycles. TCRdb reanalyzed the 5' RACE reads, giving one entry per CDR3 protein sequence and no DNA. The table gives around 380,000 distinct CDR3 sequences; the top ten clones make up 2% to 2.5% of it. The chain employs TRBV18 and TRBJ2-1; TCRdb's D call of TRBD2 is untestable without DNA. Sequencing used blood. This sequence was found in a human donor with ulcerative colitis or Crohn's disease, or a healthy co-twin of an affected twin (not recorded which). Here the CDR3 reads CASSPPVRAGYNEQFF.